The following is a T cell receptor (beta chain) sequence with its context. No antigen is known for it. Sequencing was performed with immunoSEQ multiplex PCR; in TCRdb, only in-frame clones are kept and a portion is missing. The sample contains fewer than 110,000 clones, approximately 88% of which appear only once. The data stem from a study of graft-versus-host responses after intestinal transplantation. CDR3 length: 17 residues. V lost 5 bases, J lost 3 bases, and 22 bases lay in between. Germline V lookup: CDR1 SEHNR, CDR2 FQNEAQ (reference sequence). General study points: Patients who carried graft-donor T cell macrochimerism also had high graft-versus-host to host-versus-graft clonal ratios in their allografts. Circulating GvH clone levels at their peak were associated with HvG declines (early post-transplant).

This specimen was unstimulated CD4+ T cells sorted from spleen or lymph node cells, taken before transplant. This receptor was obtained from a human donor who was the organ donor for an intestinal transplant. This chain links TRBV7-9 with TRBJ2-5, with D possibly TRBD1 on 7 matching bases. The CDR3 here is CASSPGAGGLTKETQYF. In nucleotides, the CDR3 is TGTGCCAGCAGCCCTGGGGCAGGGGGACTGACCAAAGAGACCCAGTACTTC. The full variable domain, with the rest looked up from reference TRBV7-9 and TRBJ2-5, is DTGVSQNPRHKITKRGQNVTFRCDPISEHNRLYWYRQTLGQGPEFLTYFQNEAQLEKSRLLSDRFSAERPKGSFSTLEIQRTEQGDSAMYLCASSPGAGGLTKETQYFGPGTRLLVL.